This T cell receptor beta chain stems from a study of cytomegalovirus exposure and HLA in healthy donors. A few counts support this clone. Trimming removed 6 bases from V and 1 base from J, with 12 bases in between. Germline assignment: CDR1 MNHEY and CDR2 SVGAGI. The CDR3 runs to 15 residues. Both 60 Vbeta primers and 13 Jbeta primers went into the PCR. Sequencing used immunoSEQ multiplex PCR; TCRdb keeps in-frame clones, though not all of them. The sample lists some 130,000 clones, around 72% occurring once. The sample was PBMCs. The receptor was isolated from a woman younger than 35 in good health and CMV-seronegative. This chain links TRBV6-5 with TRBJ2-2, with D perhaps TRBD2 (6 bases). CDR3 loop: CASRPPGENTGELFF. The DNA for the CDR3 is TGTGCCAGCAGACCGCCGGGGGAGAACACCGGGGAGCTGTTTTTT.